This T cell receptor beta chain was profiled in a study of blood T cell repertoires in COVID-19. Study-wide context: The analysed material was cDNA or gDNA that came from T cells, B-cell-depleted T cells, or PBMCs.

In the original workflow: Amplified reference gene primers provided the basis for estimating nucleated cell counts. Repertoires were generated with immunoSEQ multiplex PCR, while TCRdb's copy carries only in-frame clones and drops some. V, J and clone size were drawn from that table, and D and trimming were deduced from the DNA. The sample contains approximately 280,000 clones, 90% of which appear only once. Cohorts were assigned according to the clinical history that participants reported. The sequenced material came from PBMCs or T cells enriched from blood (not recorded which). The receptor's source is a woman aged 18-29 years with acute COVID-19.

The CDR3 coding sequence is TGTGCCAGCATGCGGGAGGTTCGCACCGGGGAGCTGTTTTTT. It yields the protein CASMREVRTGELFF. The chain has TRBV9 and TRBJ2-2; 8 bases line up with TRBD2. This CDR3 region has 14 residues. In germline, CDR1 is SGDLS, CDR2 YYNGEE. The V and J ends lost 6 bases and 4 bases, in that order; junction bases with no gene match: 5.